The clone carrying this TCR beta chain was observed at least ten times. Amplifying from RNA transcripts, the study obtained TCR beta CDR3 regions. HTBI primers were employed in first-round RT-PCR, then a second-round multiplex PCR followed. MiXCR was run by TCRdb on the multiplex PCR reads, yielding one entry per CDR3 protein. The sample lists a few hundred thousand distinct CDR3 sequences, 35% to 45% occurring once. Patients were diagnosed from clinical symptoms, serum thyroxine, TRAb, thyroid ultrasound and orbital computed tomography. The data originate from a study of Graves' ophthalmopathy and Graves' hyperthyroidism. The CDR3 sequence is 14 residues long. Trimming removed 5 bases at V and 6 bases at J, with 16 bases between.

This sequence originates from an adult man with Graves' hyperthyroidism. The chain combines TRBV12-3 or TRBV12-4 with TRBJ1-1; TRBD1 is a possible D gene (6 bases). Sequenced sample: peripheral blood or thyroid tissue (not recorded which). CDR3 protein: CASSIDRLRAEAFF. The CDR3 nucleotides read TGTGCCAGCAGTATCGACAGGCTTCGGGCTGAAGCTTTCTTT.